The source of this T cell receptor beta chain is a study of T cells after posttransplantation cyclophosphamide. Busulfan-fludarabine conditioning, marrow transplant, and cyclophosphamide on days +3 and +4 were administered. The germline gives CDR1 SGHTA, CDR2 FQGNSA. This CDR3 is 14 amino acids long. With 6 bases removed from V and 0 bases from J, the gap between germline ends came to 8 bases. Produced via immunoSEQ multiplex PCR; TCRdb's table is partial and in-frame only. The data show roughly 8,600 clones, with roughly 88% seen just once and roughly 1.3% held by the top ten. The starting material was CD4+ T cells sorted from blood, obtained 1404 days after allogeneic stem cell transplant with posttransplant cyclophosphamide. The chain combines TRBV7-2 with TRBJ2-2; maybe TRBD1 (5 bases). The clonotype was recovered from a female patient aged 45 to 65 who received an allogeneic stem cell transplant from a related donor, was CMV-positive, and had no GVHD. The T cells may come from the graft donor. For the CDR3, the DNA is TGTGCCAGCAGGGGGCGGACGAACACCGGGGAGCTGTTTTTT. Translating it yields CASRGRTNTGELFF.